This paragraph covers one TCR beta chain sequence. The antigen is undetermined. This sample was included in a study of T cell repertoires in cytomegalovirus infection. The germline gives CDR1 MGHRA, CDR2 YSYEKL. Between the trimmed V and J ends, which lost 3 bases and 10 bases, there was a span of 12 bases. The CDR3 has 13 amino acids. TCRdb used MiXCR to reprocess the reads, holding one entry per CDR3 protein. Of some 940,000 distinct CDR3 sequences in the sample, approximately 32% were seen once. Study-wide results and caveats: HLA-C-restricted, CMV-specific TCR beta clonotypes were dominant ex vivo.

The input for sequencing was cultured CD8+ T cells from PBMCs, taken from culture after CMV antigen stimulation. V usage is TRBV4-1 and J usage is TRBJ2-2; D uncertain. This receptor was identified in a human donor in good health (CMV status not recorded). Some clones in this sample may be carry-over from other donors' samples. CDR3: CASSQAPRVELFF. In DNA form, the CDR3 reads TGCGCCAGCAGCCAGGCCCCCCGGGTGGAGCTGTTTTTT.